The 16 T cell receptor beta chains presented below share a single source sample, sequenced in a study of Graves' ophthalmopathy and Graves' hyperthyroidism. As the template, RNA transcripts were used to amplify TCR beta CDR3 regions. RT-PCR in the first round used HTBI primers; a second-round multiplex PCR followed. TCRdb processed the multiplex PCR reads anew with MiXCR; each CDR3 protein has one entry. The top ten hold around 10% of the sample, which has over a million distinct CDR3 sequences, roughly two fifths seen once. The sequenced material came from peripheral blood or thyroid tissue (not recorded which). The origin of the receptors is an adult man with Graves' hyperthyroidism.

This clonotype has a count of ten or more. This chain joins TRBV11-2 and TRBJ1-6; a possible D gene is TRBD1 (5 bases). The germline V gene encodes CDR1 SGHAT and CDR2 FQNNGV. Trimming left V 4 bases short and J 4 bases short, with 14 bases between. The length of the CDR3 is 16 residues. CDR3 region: CASSSPRGRYNSPLHF. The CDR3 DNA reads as TGTGCCAGCAGCTCACCCCGGGGGAGGTATAATTCACCCCTCCACTTT.

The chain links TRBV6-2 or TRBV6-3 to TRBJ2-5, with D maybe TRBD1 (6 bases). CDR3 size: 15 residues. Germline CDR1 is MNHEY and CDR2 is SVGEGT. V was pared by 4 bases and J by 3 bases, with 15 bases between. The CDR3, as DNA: TGTGCCAGCAGTTCTACAGGGTTTTATGAAGAGACCCAGTACTTC. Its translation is CASSSTGFYEETQYF.

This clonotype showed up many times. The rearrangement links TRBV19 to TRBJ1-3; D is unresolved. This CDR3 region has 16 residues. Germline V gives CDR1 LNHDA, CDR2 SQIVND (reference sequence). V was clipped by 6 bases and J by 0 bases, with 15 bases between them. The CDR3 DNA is TGTGCCAGTAGAAGAGAAAGCTTATACTCTGGAAACACCATATATTTT. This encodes CASRRESLYSGNTIYF.

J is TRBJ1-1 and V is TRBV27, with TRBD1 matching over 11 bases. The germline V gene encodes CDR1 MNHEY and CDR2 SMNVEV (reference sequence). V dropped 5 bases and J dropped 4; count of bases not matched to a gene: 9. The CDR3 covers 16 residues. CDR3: CASSPLDRGLSTEAFF. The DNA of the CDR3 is TGTGCCAGCAGTCCCTTGGACAGGGGGCTGAGCACTGAAGCTTTCTTT.

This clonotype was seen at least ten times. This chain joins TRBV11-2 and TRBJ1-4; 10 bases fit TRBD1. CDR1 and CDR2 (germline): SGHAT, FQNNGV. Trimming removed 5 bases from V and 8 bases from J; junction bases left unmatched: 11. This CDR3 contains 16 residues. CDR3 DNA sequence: TGTGCCAGCAGCCAGACAGGGGGCGGCTTCGGGGAAAAACTGTTTTTT. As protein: CASSQTGGGFGEKLFF.

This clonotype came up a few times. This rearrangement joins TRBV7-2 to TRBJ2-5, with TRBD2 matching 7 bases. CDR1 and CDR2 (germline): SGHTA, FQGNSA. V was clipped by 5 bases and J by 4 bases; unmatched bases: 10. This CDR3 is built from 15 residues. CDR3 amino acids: CASSPLSRLAETQYF. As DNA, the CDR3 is TGTGCCAGCAGCCCACTATCTCGACTAGCAGAGACCCAGTACTTC.

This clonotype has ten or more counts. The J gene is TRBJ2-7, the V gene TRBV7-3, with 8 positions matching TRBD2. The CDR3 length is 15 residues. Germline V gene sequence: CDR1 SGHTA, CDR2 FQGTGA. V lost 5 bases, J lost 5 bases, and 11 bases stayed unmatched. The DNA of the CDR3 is TGTGCCAGCAGCCAAACCGGGACTAGGGGCGACGAGCAGTACTTC. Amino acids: CASSQTGTRGDEQYF.

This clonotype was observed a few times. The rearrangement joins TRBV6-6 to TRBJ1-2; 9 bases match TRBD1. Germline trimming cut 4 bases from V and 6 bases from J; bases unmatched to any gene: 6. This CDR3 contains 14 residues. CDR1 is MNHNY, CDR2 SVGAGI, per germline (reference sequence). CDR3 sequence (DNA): TGTGCCAGCAGTTTGAGACAGGGGGTAGATGGCTACACCTTC. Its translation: CASSLRQGVDGYTF.

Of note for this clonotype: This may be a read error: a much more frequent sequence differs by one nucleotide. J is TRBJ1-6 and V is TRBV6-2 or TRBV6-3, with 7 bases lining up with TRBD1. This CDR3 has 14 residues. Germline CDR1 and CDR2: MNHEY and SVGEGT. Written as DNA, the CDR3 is TGTGACAGCAGCCCTGGACAGGCCGATTCACCCCTCCACTTT. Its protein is CDSSPGQADSPLHF.

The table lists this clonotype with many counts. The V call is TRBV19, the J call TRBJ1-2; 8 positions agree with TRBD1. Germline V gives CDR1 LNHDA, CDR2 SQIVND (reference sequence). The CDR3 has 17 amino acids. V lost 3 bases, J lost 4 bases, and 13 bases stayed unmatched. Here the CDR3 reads CASSMGLRDRRFYGYTF. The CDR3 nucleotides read TGTGCCAGTAGTATGGGCCTACGGGACAGGCGCTTCTATGGCTACACCTTC. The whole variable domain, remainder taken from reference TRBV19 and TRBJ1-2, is DGGITQSPKYLFRKEGQNVTLSCEQNLNHDAMYWYRQDPGQGLRLIYYSQIVNDFQKGDIAEGYSVSREKKESFPLTVTSAQKNPTAFYLCASSMGLRDRRFYGYTFGSGTRLTVV.

CDR3 sequence reads: CASSEASLEQYF. CDR3 nucleotide sequence: TGTGCCAGCAGTGAAGCGAGCCTCGAGCAGTACTTC. The V call is TRBV6-1, the J call TRBJ2-7; D uncertain. Germline assignment: CDR1 MNHNS and CDR2 SASEGT. V lost 0 bases to trimming and J lost 6 bases, with 6 bases between them. The CDR3 covers 12 residues.

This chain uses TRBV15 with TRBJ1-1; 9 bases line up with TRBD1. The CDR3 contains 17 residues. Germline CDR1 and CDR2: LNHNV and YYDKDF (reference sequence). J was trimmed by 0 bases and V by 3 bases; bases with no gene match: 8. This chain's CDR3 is CATSSDRDRVVNTEAFF. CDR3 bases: TGTGCCACCAGCAGCGACCGGGACAGGGTAGTGAACACTGAAGCTTTCTTT.

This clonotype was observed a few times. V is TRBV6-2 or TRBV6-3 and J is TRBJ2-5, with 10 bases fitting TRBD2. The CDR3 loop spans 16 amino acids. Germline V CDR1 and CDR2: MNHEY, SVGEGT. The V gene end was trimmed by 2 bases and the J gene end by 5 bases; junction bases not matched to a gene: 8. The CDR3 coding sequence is TGTGCCAGCAGTTACGAGCTAGCGGGAGTTCCTGAGACCCAGTACTTC. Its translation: CASSYELAGVPETQYF.

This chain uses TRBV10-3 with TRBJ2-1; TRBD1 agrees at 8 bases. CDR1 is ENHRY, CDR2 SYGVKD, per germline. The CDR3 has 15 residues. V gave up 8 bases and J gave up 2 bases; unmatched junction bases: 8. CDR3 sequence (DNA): TGTGCCATCGGGGACGTGGGACAGGCCTACAATGAGCAGTTCTTC. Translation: CAIGDVGQAYNEQFF.

CDR3 DNA: TGTGCCAGCAGCTTGGGGTCTAGCATCTTCACAGATACGCAGTATTTT. It codes for CASSLGSSIFTDTQYF. The chain is built from TRBV7-9 and TRBJ2-3, with D possibly TRBD2 on 5 matching bases. Trimming left V 3 bases short and J 2 bases short, with 15 bases between. CDR1 is SEHNR and CDR2 is FQNEAQ in the germline V gene (reference sequence). The CDR3 consists of 16 residues.

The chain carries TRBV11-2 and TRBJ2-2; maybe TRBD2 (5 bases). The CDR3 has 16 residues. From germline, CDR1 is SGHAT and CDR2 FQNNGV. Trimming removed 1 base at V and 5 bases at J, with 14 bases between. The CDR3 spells CASSLAQDSRTGELFF. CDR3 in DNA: TGTGCCAGCAGCTTAGCCCAGGACTCGAGGACCGGGGAGCTGTTTTTT. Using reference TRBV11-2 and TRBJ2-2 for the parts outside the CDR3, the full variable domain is EAGVAQSPRYKIIEKRQSVAFWCNPISGHATLYWYQQILGQGPKLLIQFQNNGVVDDSQLPKDRFSAERLKGVDSTLKIQPAKLEDSAVYLCASSLAQDSRTGELFFGEGSRLTVL.